Included here is one T cell receptor (beta chain) sequence, with context. V shed 4 bases, J shed 4 bases, and the junction held 12 bases outside the gene matches. The CDR3 length is 18 residues. Germline V CDR1 and CDR2: MGHRA, YSYEKL. The data are from a study of blood T cell repertoires in COVID-19. Study overall: PBMCs, B-cell-depleted T cells, or T cells were the source of the cDNA or gDNA that made up the material.

Assay used: immunoSEQ multiplex PCR; TCRdb lists only in-frame clones, some missing. This table holds approximately 90,000 clones, approximately 88% found once. This TCR was recovered from a woman aged 80 or over with active or convalescent COVID-19. This chain joins TRBV4-1 and TRBJ2-2, with 10 positions matching TRBD2. The sequencing sample was made of peripheral blood. DNA of the CDR3: TGCGCCAGCAGCCCAAAGCGGGAGGGCCTCCGAGGCACCGGGGAGCTGTTTTTT. Translation: CASSPKREGLRGTGELFF.